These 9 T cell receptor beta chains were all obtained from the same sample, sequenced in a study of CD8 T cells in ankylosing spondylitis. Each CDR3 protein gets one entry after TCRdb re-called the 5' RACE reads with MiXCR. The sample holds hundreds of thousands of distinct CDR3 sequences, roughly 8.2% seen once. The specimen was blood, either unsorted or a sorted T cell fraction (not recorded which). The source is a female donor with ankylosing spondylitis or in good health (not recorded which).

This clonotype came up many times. DNA of the CDR3: TGTGCCAGCAGCTCCCCAGGGCCGTACGAGCAGTACTTC. It encodes CASSSPGPYEQYF. V is TRBV5-5 and J is TRBJ2-7; weak D call: TRBD1 (5 bases). Germline CDR1 is SGHKS and CDR2 is YYEKEE (reference sequence). Deletions cut 3 bases from V and 4 bases from J, with 11 bases between. CDR3 size: 13 residues.

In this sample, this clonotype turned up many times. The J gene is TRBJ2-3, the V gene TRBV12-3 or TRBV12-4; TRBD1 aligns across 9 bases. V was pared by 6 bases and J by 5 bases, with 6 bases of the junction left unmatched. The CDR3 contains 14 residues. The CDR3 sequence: CASRPGQGIDTQYF. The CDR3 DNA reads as TGTGCCAGCAGACCGGGACAGGGAATAGATACGCAGTATTTT.

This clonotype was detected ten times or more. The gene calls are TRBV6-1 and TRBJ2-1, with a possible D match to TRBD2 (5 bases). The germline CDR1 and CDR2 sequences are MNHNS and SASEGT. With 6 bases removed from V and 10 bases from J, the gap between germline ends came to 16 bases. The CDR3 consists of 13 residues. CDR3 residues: CASSPTKPREQFF. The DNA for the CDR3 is TGTGCCAGCAGCCCGACTAAGCCTCGGGAGCAGTTCTTC.

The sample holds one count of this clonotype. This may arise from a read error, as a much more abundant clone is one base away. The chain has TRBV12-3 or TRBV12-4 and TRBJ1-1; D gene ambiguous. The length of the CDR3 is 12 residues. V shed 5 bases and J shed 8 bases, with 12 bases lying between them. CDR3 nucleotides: TGTGCCAGCAGTGTGGACGGCAGCGAAGCTTTCTTT. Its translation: CASSVDGSEAFF.

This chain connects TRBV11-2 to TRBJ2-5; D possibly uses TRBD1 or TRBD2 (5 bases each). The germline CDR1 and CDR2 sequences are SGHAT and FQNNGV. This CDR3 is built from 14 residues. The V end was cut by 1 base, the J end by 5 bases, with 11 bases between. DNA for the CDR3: TGTGCCAGCAGCTTAGGGGACCAGCCGGAGACCCAGTACTTC. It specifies CASSLGDQPETQYF.

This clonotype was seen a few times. CDR3 DNA sequence: TGTGCCAGCAGCTCCCTGCTAGCGGGAGCGGAAGAGCAGTACTTC. Residues: CASSSLLAGAEEQYF. This chain joins TRBV3-1 and TRBJ2-7; 10 positions agree with TRBD2. V lost 5 bases, J lost 7 bases, and 11 bases stayed unmatched. CDR3 length equals 15 residues. Germline values: CDR1 LGHDT, CDR2 YNNKEL (reference sequence).

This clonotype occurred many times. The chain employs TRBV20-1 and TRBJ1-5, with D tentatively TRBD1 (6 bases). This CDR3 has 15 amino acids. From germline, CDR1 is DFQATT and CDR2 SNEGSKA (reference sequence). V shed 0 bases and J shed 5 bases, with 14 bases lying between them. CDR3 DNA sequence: TGCAGTGCTAGAGATGGCAGGGGATATGATCAGCCCCAGCATTTT. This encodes CSARDGRGYDQPQHF.

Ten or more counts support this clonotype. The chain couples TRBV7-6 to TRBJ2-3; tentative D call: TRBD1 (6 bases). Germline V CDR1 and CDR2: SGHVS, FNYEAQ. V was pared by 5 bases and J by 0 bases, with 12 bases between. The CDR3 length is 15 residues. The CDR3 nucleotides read TGTGCCAGCAGCGCACCAGGGGCTAGCACAGATACGCAGTATTTT. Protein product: CASSAPGASTDTQYF.

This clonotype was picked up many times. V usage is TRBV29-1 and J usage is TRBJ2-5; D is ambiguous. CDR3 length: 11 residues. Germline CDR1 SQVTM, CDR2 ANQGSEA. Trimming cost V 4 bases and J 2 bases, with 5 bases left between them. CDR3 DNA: TGCAGCGTTGGTATACAAGAGACCCAGTACTTC. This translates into CSVGIQETQYF.